The 30 T cell receptor beta chains presented below share a single source sample, sequenced in a study of a mutant IDH1 vaccine in newly diagnosed glioma (dated by TCRdb to the early 2020s). The time point label for this specimen denotes: week 47, end of study. Each vaccine dose was 300 ug of a 20-mer mutant IDH1 peptide in Montanide, given subcutaneously with topical imiquimod. Which antigens these TCRs recognize remains unknown. The protocol used for the library was the immunoSEQ multiplex PCR assay. TCRdb provides this immuneACCESS table in a form limited to in-frame rearrangements. Some clones are lacking; in checked studies, under half of them reflect an unresolved V gene, and why the rest are absent is not known. The sample contains approximately 22,000 clones, around 76% of them found a single time. The top ten clonotypes cover about 4% of the sample. The material sequenced was PBMCs, taken from a glioma patient whose treatment included an IDH1 peptide vaccine. The receptor set was obtained from a man between 35 and 55 years old with glioma. Some clones in this sample may be carry-over from other donors' samples.

This clone occurred a few times. V usage is TRBV11-2 and J usage is TRBJ1-1; D may be TRBD1 (6 bases). Germline V gives CDR1 SGHAT, CDR2 FQNNGV. V was shortened by 5 bases and J by 10 bases, with 17 bases between the two germline ends. The CDR3 has 13 amino acids. CDR3: CASSIQGLEGAFF. For the CDR3, the DNA is TGTGCCAGCAGCATACAGGGTTTGGAGGGAGCTTTCTTT.

The V gene is TRBV5-4, the J gene TRBJ1-4, with a tentative D call TRBD1 (6 bases). From germline, CDR1 is SGHNT and CDR2 YYREEE (reference sequence). This CDR3 spans 15 amino acids. V gave up 0 bases and J gave up 7 bases, with 13 bases separating them. CDR3 loop: CASSLGGGSAEKLFF. CDR3 coding DNA: TGTGCCAGCAGCTTGGGAGGGGGATCGGCTGAAAAACTGTTTTTT.

The chain carries TRBV19 and TRBJ1-5; unclear D gene. The CDR3 extends over 13 amino acids. V lost 1 base and J lost 3, with 4 bases in between. In germline, CDR1 is LNHDA, CDR2 SQIVND (reference sequence). DNA for the CDR3: TGTGCCAGTAGTATAGCGTTCAATCAGCCCCAGCATTTT. As protein: CASSIAFNQPQHF.

The chain carries TRBV19 and TRBJ1-3, with TRBD1 matching over 9 bases. Germline-derived CDR1 and CDR2 are LNHDA and SQIVND (reference sequence). The V segment lost 5 bases and the J segment 0 bases; nucleotides outside the gene matches: 8. This CDR3 is 17 amino acids long. For the CDR3, the DNA is TGTGCCAGTAGTCTCCGGACAGGGGACAACTCTGGAAACACCATATATTTT. Residues: CASSLRTGDNSGNTIYF.

The chain is built from TRBV5-1 and TRBJ1-2, with 9 bases lining up with TRBD1. Germline CDR1 and CDR2: SGHRS and YFSETQ. CDR3 length: 16 residues. The V and J ends lost 5 bases and 5 bases, in that order; junction bases with no gene match: 13. CDR3 loop: CASRAGTGSSLYGYTF. The CDR3, as DNA: TGCGCCAGCAGGGCCGGGACAGGGTCTTCTTTGTATGGCTACACCTTC.

V gene TRBV19 combines with J gene TRBJ1-5; D remains unclear. Germline assignment: CDR1 LNHDA and CDR2 SQIVND (reference sequence). CDR3 size: 13 residues. V lost 3 bases and J 0 bases, leaving 3 bases between the germline ends. Here the CDR3 reads CASSMHSNQPQHF. The CDR3, as DNA: TGTGCCAGTAGTATGCATAGCAATCAGCCCCAGCATTTT.

This chain joins TRBV5-6 and TRBJ2-7; 13 bases are a match to TRBD2. The length of the CDR3 is 18 residues. V was pared by 3 bases and J by 5 bases, with 14 bases of the junction left unmatched. Germline V CDR1 and CDR2: SGHDT, YYEEEE. DNA for the CDR3: TGTGCCAGCAGCTCCCTTAGGACTAGCGGGGGCACCCGCCACGAGCAGTACTTC. Translated, it gives CASSSLRTSGGTRHEQYF.

The CDR3 here is CASSTDRTFRGTIYF. CDR3 nucleotide sequence: TGTGCCAGCAGCACAGACAGGACCTTTAGAGGCACCATATATTTT. The chain carries TRBV9 and TRBJ1-3; a possible D gene is TRBD1 (6 bases). This CDR3 spans 15 amino acids. The V and J ends lost 4 bases and 9 bases respectively, with 20 bases between them. The germline CDR1 and CDR2 sequences are SGDLS and YYNGEE.

The V and J genes are TRBV12-5 and TRBJ1-5; a weak D match, TRBD1 (5 bases). The CDR3 contains 13 residues. The V gene lost 4 bases and the J gene lost 5 bases, with 9 bases spanning the gap. CDR1 and CDR2 (germline): LGHNT, FRNRAP. In nucleotides, the CDR3 is TGTGCTAGTGGTTCGACGGGGGATCAGCCCCAGCATTTT. The encoded protein is CASGSTGDQPQHF. The whole variable domain, filled in from reference TRBV12-5 and TRBJ1-5, reads DARVTQTPRHKVTEMGQEVTMRCQPILGHNTVFWYRQTMMQGLELLAYFRNRAPLDDSGMPKDRFSAEMPDATLATLKIQPSEPRDSAVYFCASGSTGDQPQHFGDGTRLSIL.

The chain uses TRBV30 and TRBJ1-2, with no clear D. The germline V gene encodes CDR1 GTSNPN and CDR2 SVGIG (reference sequence). The length of the CDR3 is 15 residues. The V end was cut by 3 bases, the J end by 0 bases, with 14 bases between. The CDR3 is CAWSPLGRANYGYTF. CDR3 DNA: TGTGCCTGGAGCCCCTTAGGCAGAGCTAACTATGGCTACACCTTC.

The V gene is TRBV5-8, the J gene TRBJ1-1; D gene uncertain. The CDR3 has 15 residues. CDR1 SGHTS and CDR2 YDEGEE come from the germline V gene. V was shortened by 3 bases and J by 3 bases, with 15 bases between the two germline ends. The CDR3: CASSYARPAHTEAFF. CDR3 DNA sequence: TGTGCCAGCAGCTACGCTAGACCGGCCCACACTGAAGCTTTCTTT.

CDR3 sequence: CASSRTPGDGYTF. The CDR3 nucleotides read TGTGCCAGCTCACGCACGCCGGGGGACGGCTACACCTTC. The V call is TRBV18, the J call TRBJ1-2; TRBD1 might be the D (5 bases). Trimming removed 4 bases at V and 8 bases at J, with 14 bases between. This CDR3 has 13 residues. The germline gives CDR1 KGHSH, CDR2 LQKENI.

This chain connects TRBV6-1 to TRBJ2-7; tentatively, D is TRBD1 (6 bases). CDR3 length: 16 residues. Trimming removed 2 bases at V and 2 bases at J, with 16 bases between. CDR1 is MNHNS, CDR2 SASEGT, per germline. CDR3 sequence: CASSESAGDEPYEQYF. CDR3 coding DNA: TGTGCCAGCAGTGAATCTGCAGGGGACGAACCCTACGAGCAGTACTTC.

The chain links TRBV5-4 to TRBJ2-1, with D possibly called TRBD1 or TRBD2 (5 bases each). V was cut by 5 bases and J by 5 bases, with 23 bases left in between. CDR3 length: 17 residues. Germline CDR1 reads SGHNT; CDR2 reads YYREEE (reference sequence). The CDR3 DNA reads as TGTGCCAGCAGAATGGAGGCAGGGTACCTTGGGGACAATGAGCAGTTCTTC. Translation: CASRMEAGYLGDNEQFF.

Regarding this clone: The junction shows a germline mismatch at one end, possibly a read error. The chain links TRBV7-2 to TRBJ2-1; the D call may be TRBD1 or TRBD2 (5 bases each). CDR1 and CDR2 (germline): SGHTA, FQGNSA. CDR3 length: 13 amino acids. CDR3 sequence: CASSLEPGPPEIF. CDR3 DNA: TGTGCCAGCAGCTTGGAACCGGGACCCCCAGAGATCTTC.

V usage is TRBV5-1 and J usage is TRBJ2-3; D is uncertain. Trimming removed 0 bases from V and 0 bases from J, with 11 bases in between. Germline CDR1 and CDR2: SGHRS and YFSETQ. The CDR3 sequence is 16 residues long. DNA of the CDR3: TGCGCCAGCAGCTTGGAGGCCCGCTCAAGCACAGATACGCAGTATTTT. Protein product: CASSLEARSSTDTQYF.

The chain is built from TRBV6-1 and TRBJ1-6; 8 nucleotides line up with TRBD1. CDR1 is MNHNS, CDR2 SASEGT, per germline. V lost 5 bases to trimming and J lost 5 bases; unmatched junction nucleotides: 5. The CDR3 runs to 15 residues. The CDR3 DNA sequence: TGTGCCAGCAGTAAGGACAGGGCTAATAATTCACCCCTCCACTTT. Translated: CASSKDRANNSPLHF.

The chain employs TRBV2 and TRBJ1-6; D perhaps matches TRBD1 (5 bases). V lost 5 bases, J lost 10 bases, and 12 bases lay in between. This CDR3 has 13 amino acids. Looked up from germline, CDR1 is SNHLY and CDR2 is FYNNEI. CDR3 sequence reads: CASSLGAGSPLHF. CDR3 in DNA: TGTGCCAGCAGTTTGGGCGCAGGGTCACCCCTCCACTTT.

In this sample, this clone turned up once. The chain has TRBV9 and TRBJ2-7; D possibly matches TRBD1 or TRBD2 (6 bases each). The CDR3 runs 15 residues. In germline, CDR1 is SGDLS, CDR2 YYNGEE. Trimming left V 4 bases short and J 0 bases short, with 14 bases between. The CDR3 nucleotides read TGTGCCAGCAGCCCGTCGTCGGGGGCCTCCTACGAGCAGTACTTC. Protein product: CASSPSSGASYEQYF.

J is TRBJ2-6 and V is TRBV10-3, with D perhaps TRBD1 (6 bases). Deletions cut 11 bases from V and 1 base from J, with 12 bases between. The CDR3 loop spans 14 amino acids. The germline V gene has CDR1 ENHRY and CDR2 SYGVKD. The CDR3 region is CAARDTSGANVLTF. For the CDR3, the DNA is TGTGCCGCCCGGGACACATCTGGGGCCAACGTCCTGACTTTC.

This rearrangement joins TRBV11-3 to TRBJ2-3; no firm D call. This CDR3 comprises 13 residues. Germline V lookup: CDR1 SGHNT, CDR2 YENEEA. V was cut by 3 bases and J by 4 bases, with 8 bases left in between. CDR3 nucleotide sequence: TGTGCCAGCAGCTTTAGAGACCCAGATACGCAGTATTTT. This encodes CASSFRDPDTQYF.

CDR3 amino acids: CASSSGPYNSPLHF. CDR3 coding DNA: TGTGCCAGCAGTTCCGGGCCATATAATTCACCCCTCCACTTT. This chain links TRBV6-1 with TRBJ1-6, with D unresolved. The V gene lost 5 bases and the J gene lost 4 bases, with 9 bases spanning the gap. This CDR3 is 14 amino acids long. Germline assignment: CDR1 MNHNS and CDR2 SASEGT.

In DNA form, the CDR3 reads TGTGCCAGTAGTATCGCCAGGGGAGAGACCCAGTACTTC. Translating gives CASSIARGETQYF. The rearrangement uses TRBV19 and TRBJ2-5; TRBD1 is a possible D gene (6 bases). Trimming pared 3 bases from V and 4 bases from J, leaving 9 bases between. The V gene's germline CDR1 is LNHDA and CDR2 SQIVND (reference sequence). The CDR3 is 13 amino acids.

The genes are TRBV19 and TRBJ2-5, with D possibly TRBD1 on 5 matching bases. Per germline, CDR1 LNHDA and CDR2 SQIVND (reference sequence). The CDR3 runs 17 residues. Trimming took off 3 bases at V and 0 bases at J, with 17 bases between the two ends. CDR3 sequence: CASSIHSAGPNQETQYF. In DNA form, the CDR3 reads TGTGCCAGTAGTATTCATTCGGCAGGGCCGAACCAAGAGACCCAGTACTTC.

The rearrangement links TRBV5-5 to TRBJ1-2; 8 positions match TRBD1. With 1 base clipped from V and 4 bases from J, the junction kept 6 bases outside the gene matches. The CDR3 is 15 residues long. Per germline, CDR1 SGHKS and CDR2 YYEKEE (reference sequence). The chain's CDR3 is CASSLSGGDGYGYTF. Written as DNA, the CDR3 is TGTGCCAGCAGCTTGTCAGGGGGCGACGGCTATGGCTACACCTTC.

The chain carries TRBV6-1 and TRBJ2-1; possible D gene TRBD1, 6 bases. The CDR3 sequence is 13 residues long. The germline V and J ends were trimmed by 8 bases and 7 bases, with 15 bases remaining between them. CDR1 and CDR2 (germline): MNHNS, SASEGT. The CDR3 DNA reads as TGTGCCAGCTCCGTCGGCAGGGGAAATGAGCAGTTCTTC. Translated, it gives CASSVGRGNEQFF.

The chain carries TRBV15 and TRBJ2-3; D uncertain. The V end was cut by 6 bases, the J end by 4 bases, with 8 bases between. CDR1 and CDR2 from the germline V gene are LNHNV and YYDKDF (reference sequence). The CDR3 is 12 residues long. The CDR3 nucleotides are TGTGCCACCAGAGTGGGGTCAGATACGCAGTATTTT. It specifies CATRVGSDTQYF. The variable domain in full, with the rest retrieved from reference TRBV15 and TRBJ2-3, is DAMVIQNPRYQVTQFGKPVTLSCSQTLNHNVMYWYQQKSSQAPKLLFHYYDKDFNNEADTPDNFQSRRPNTSFCFLDIRSPGLGDTAMYLCATRVGSDTQYFGPGTRLTVL.

The CDR3 nucleotides are TGTGCCAGCAGCCCGGGGGAGTCGCAGTATTTT. Protein: CASSPGESQYF. The V call is TRBV7-2, the J call TRBJ2-3; weak D call: TRBD2 (6 bases). The germline V and J ends were trimmed by 5 bases and 10 bases, with 10 bases remaining between them. Germline CDR1 SGHTA, CDR2 FQGNSA. This CDR3 has 11 residues.

With regard to this clone: Germline is not matched at one junction end, which may reflect a read error. The chain's CDR3 is CASSSPGQGIDEQYF. CDR3 sequence (DNA): TGTGCTAGCAGTTCGCCGGGACAGGGGATAGACGAGCAGTACTTC. The chain is built from TRBV7-7 and TRBJ2-7, with 10 bases matching TRBD1. The CDR3 has 15 residues. The germline V gene has CDR1 SSHAT and CDR2 FNYEAQ (reference sequence).

The chain employs TRBV29-1 and TRBJ2-1, with D perhaps TRBD1 (5 bases). Germline V lookup: CDR1 SQVTM, CDR2 ANQGSEA. The CDR3 runs 11 residues. Between the trimmed V and J ends, which lost 6 bases and 7 bases, there was a span of 10 bases. The CDR3 nucleotides are TGCAGCGTCATACAGGAGAATGAGCAGTTCTTC. It is translated as CSVIQENEQFF.